These 25 T cell receptor beta chains share one sample of origin, sequenced in a study of radiotherapy plus CTLA-4 blockade in lung cancer. Some clones are missing from TCRdb's copy, which holds only in-frame ones; the method was immunoSEQ multiplex PCR. This sample has almost 55,000 clones, with under 85% found just once. The sample in question was peripheral blood, obtained from a patient treated with radiotherapy plus ipilimumab. These receptors all stem from a human donor with non-small cell lung cancer who had a partial response to radiotherapy plus ipilimumab.

This chain uses TRBV29-1 with TRBJ1-2; D possibly corresponds to TRBD1 (6 bases). CDR3 length: 12 amino acids. The V and J ends lost 7 bases and 4 bases respectively, with 13 bases between them. Germline V gene sequence: CDR1 SQVTM, CDR2 ANQGSEA. For the CDR3, the DNA is TGCAGCGCCGAGGCGGGGGCCTATGGCTACACCTTC. Translation gives CSAEAGAYGYTF.

This clone was detected only a few times. The chain employs TRBV9 and TRBJ1-3; 10 bases map to TRBD1. Trimming cost V 2 bases and J 2 bases; bases outside gene matches: 1. Per germline, CDR1 SGDLS and CDR2 YYNGEE. This CDR3 spans 15 amino acids. The CDR3 nucleotides are TGTGCCAGCAGCGTTGGGACAGGGGCTGGAAACACCATATATTTT. Its protein is CASSVGTGAGNTIYF.

The chain is built from TRBV4-1 and TRBJ2-1; D is perhaps TRBD1 (5 bases). The V gene lost 1 base and the J gene lost 7 bases, with 20 bases spanning the gap. CDR1 MGHRA and CDR2 YSYEKL come from the germline V gene. The CDR3 covers 17 residues. CDR3 DNA sequence: TGCGCCAGCAGCCAAGCGCCAGGGCCAGGACAAGGTAATGAGCAGTTCTTC. It translates to CASSQAPGPGQGNEQFF.

The rearrangement uses TRBV11-1 and TRBJ2-1; tentative D call: TRBD2 (7 bases). Germline values: CDR1 SGHAT, CDR2 FQDESV (reference sequence). V was shortened by 5 bases and J by 0 bases, with 14 bases between the two germline ends. This CDR3 region has 16 residues. CDR3 DNA: TGTGCCAGCAGCCGTGGGGGCGGGGGCTCCTACAATGAGCAGTTCTTC. This sequence encodes CASSRGGGGSYNEQFF.

V gene TRBV11-2 combines with J gene TRBJ1-2; TRBD1 might be the D (5 bases). Germline V CDR1 and CDR2: SGHAT, FQNNGV. V was trimmed by 2 bases and J by 8 bases, leaving 15 bases between them. The length of the CDR3 is 14 residues. The CDR3 DNA reads TGTGCCAGCAGCTTATCCGGGCGGGGCGGCGGCTACACCTTC. This sequence encodes CASSLSGRGGGYTF.

The CDR3 spells CASEFSRGRAGALGTEAFF. CDR3 in DNA: TGTGCCAGCGAATTTTCTCGCGGGAGGGCAGGGGCGTTGGGCACTGAAGCTTTCTTT. The chain employs TRBV7-9 and TRBJ1-1; D might be TRBD1 (6 bases). The CDR3 contains 19 residues. CDR1 is SEHNR and CDR2 is FQNEAQ in the germline V gene (reference sequence). The ends were cut back, 8 bases at V and 4 bases at J, with 32 bases in the middle.

Here the CDR3 DNA reads TGTGCCAGCAGCTTAGCGGTAGCGGGGGGGTATTACACAGATACGCAGTATTTT. Encoded protein: CASSLAVAGGYYTDTQYF. The chain recombines TRBV7-8 with TRBJ2-3; TRBD2 agrees at 11 bases. The germline gives CDR1 SGHVS, CDR2 FQNEAQ. The CDR3 is 18 residues long. V shed 0 bases and J 2 bases; nucleotides not matched to a gene: 7.

This clone was recorded a few times. J is TRBJ1-6 and V is TRBV27; 9 bases are shared with TRBD1. V was clipped by 9 bases and J by 6 bases; unmatched bases: 6. The CDR3 extends over 14 amino acids. In germline, CDR1 is MNHEY, CDR2 SMNVEV (reference sequence). The CDR3 region has the DNA TGTGCCAGTACAGGGGGCCACCCTAATTCACCCCTCCACTTT. It encodes CASTGGHPNSPLHF.

The rearrangement joins TRBV6-6 to TRBJ2-5; maybe TRBD1 (5 bases). Between the trimmed V and J ends, which lost 5 bases and 2 bases, there was a span of 18 bases. Germline V lookup: CDR1 MNHNY, CDR2 SVGAGI (reference sequence). This CDR3 is 16 amino acids long. The CDR3 spells CASSRGWAPPQETQYF. In DNA form, the CDR3 reads TGTGCCAGCAGTAGGGGCTGGGCTCCACCACAAGAGACCCAGTACTTC.

This CDR3 is CASSLLVSQGGYEQYF. The CDR3 nucleotides are TGTGCCAGCAGCTTGCTGGTGTCCCAGGGGGGCTACGAGCAGTACTTC. The V and J genes are TRBV7-8 and TRBJ2-7; D is possibly TRBD1 (7 bases). Trimming removed 3 bases at V and 3 bases at J, with 18 bases between. This CDR3 contains 16 residues. Germline V CDR1 and CDR2: SGHVS, FQNEAQ.

The CDR3 DNA is TGCGCCAGCAGCCCCGGCGCACAGTACAATGAGCAGTTCTTC. It yields the protein CASSPGAQYNEQFF. This chain connects TRBV5-1 to TRBJ2-1; D not resolved. Per the germline V gene, CDR1 is SGHRS and CDR2 is YFSETQ. The length of the CDR3 is 14 residues. V lost 4 bases and J lost 4, with 12 bases in between.

The rearrangement uses TRBV11-3 and TRBJ2-3, with D possibly being TRBD1 (6 bases). The CDR3 spans 14 residues. The germline CDR1 and CDR2 sequences are SGHNT and YENEEA. Trimming shortened V by 5 bases and J by 6 bases, and 15 bases separated the two germline ends. In DNA form, the CDR3 reads TGTGCCAGCAGCCCGGACAGCTGGGTCGATACGCAGTATTTT. This codes for CASSPDSWVDTQYF.

V usage is TRBV5-1 and J usage is TRBJ2-2, with 13 bases matching TRBD2. The CDR3 has 17 residues. The trim removed 1 base at V and 6 bases at J, leaving 6 bases unmatched. CDR1 and CDR2 from the germline V gene are SGHRS and YFSETQ. The CDR3 protein is CASSLRRLAGGAGELFF. CDR3 nucleotide sequence: TGCGCCAGCAGCTTGCGTAGACTAGCGGGGGGAGCCGGGGAGCTGTTTTTT. Full variable domain (outside the CDR3, taken from reference TRBV5-1 and TRBJ2-2): KAGVTQTPRYLIKTRGQQVTLSCSPISGHRSVSWYQQTPGQGLQFLFEYFSETQRNKGNFPGRFSGRQFSNSRSEMNVSTLELGDSALYLCASSLRRLAGGAGELFFGEGSRLTVL.

The CDR3 protein is CANDERTERQETQYF. The DNA for the CDR3 is TGTGCCAACGACGAAAGGACAGAACGGCAGGAGACCCAGTACTTC. The gene calls are TRBV7-3 and TRBJ2-5, with D maybe TRBD1 (6 bases). Germline V lookup: CDR1 SGHTA, CDR2 FQGTGA. V was pared by 10 bases and J by 5 bases, with 23 bases between. This CDR3 comprises 15 residues.

The V and J genes are TRBV2 and TRBJ1-6; D gene uncertain. The CDR3 spans 13 residues. Trimming removed 6 bases at V and 6 bases at J, with 9 bases between. Germline V lookup: CDR1 SNHLY, CDR2 FYNNEI. CDR3 residues: CASSQDFNSPLHF. For the CDR3, the DNA is TGTGCCAGCAGCCAGGATTTTAATTCACCCCTCCACTTT. The variable domain in full, completed from reference TRBV2 and TRBJ1-6, reads EPEVTQTPSHQVTQMGQEVILRCVPISNHLYFYWYRQILGQKVEFLVSFYNNEISEKSEIFDDQFSVERPDGSNFTLKIRSTKLEDSAMYFCASSQDFNSPLHFGNGTRLTVT.

The V gene is TRBV4-2, the J gene TRBJ2-1; 10 positions match TRBD2. J lost 4 bases, V lost 5 bases, and 8 bases had no gene match. The CDR3 spans 16 residues. Germline V CDR1 and CDR2: LGHNA, YNFKEQ. Written as DNA, the CDR3 is TGTGCCAGCAGCAGAGCTAGCGGGGGCCAATACAATGAGCAGTTCTTC. The encoded protein is CASSRASGGQYNEQFF.

The rearrangement uses TRBV7-3 and TRBJ2-3, with TRBD2 matching 7 bases. CDR1 SGHTA and CDR2 FQGTGA come from the germline V gene. With V trimmed by 2 bases and J by 2 bases, 4 bases remained unmatched. The CDR3 is made up of 15 amino acids. For the CDR3, the DNA is TGTGCCAGCAGCTTAGCGGGGGTTAACACAGATACGCAGTATTTT. Amino acids: CASSLAGVNTDTQYF.

This chain connects TRBV4-1 to TRBJ2-3, with D hard to call. This CDR3 is built from 17 residues. Deletions cut 0 bases from V and 0 bases from J, with 13 bases between. Per the germline V gene, CDR1 is MGHRA and CDR2 is YSYEKL. The CDR3 loop is CASSQDLEFSSTDTQYF. The CDR3 DNA reads TGCGCCAGCAGCCAAGATCTAGAGTTTTCTAGCACAGATACGCAGTATTTT.

CDR3 sequence (DNA): TGTGCCAGCAGCAGAACCGGGACTAGCACAGATACGCAGTATTTT. Its translation is CASSRTGTSTDTQYF. The V gene is TRBV7-3, the J gene TRBJ2-3, with a tentative D call TRBD2 (6 bases). Looked up from germline, CDR1 is SGHTA and CDR2 is FQGTGA. Trimming left V 5 bases short and J 0 bases short, with 12 bases between. CDR3 length: 15 residues.

The rearrangement uses TRBV6-6 and TRBJ2-3, with D perhaps TRBD2 (6 bases). Germline V gives CDR1 MNHNY, CDR2 SVGAGI (reference sequence). V was clipped by 3 bases and J by 15 bases, with 19 bases between them. This CDR3 is 13 amino acids long. The CDR3 bases are TGTGCCAGCAGTTATGGTCCGGAGGGCAGGGAATATTTT. The encoded protein is CASSYGPEGREYF.

This sequence joins TRBV29-1 and TRBJ1-1; possibly TRBD1 for D (6 bases). Trimming cost V 6 bases and J 1 base, with 12 bases left between them. This CDR3 spans 13 amino acids. CDR1 and CDR2 (germline): SQVTM, ANQGSEA. DNA for the CDR3: TGCAGCGTGGAGGACAGAACGAACACTGAAGCTTTCTTT. Amino acid sequence: CSVEDRTNTEAFF.

This clone turned up a few times. The J gene is TRBJ1-5, the V gene TRBV7-2; 9 bases align to TRBD1. The CDR3 runs to 15 residues. Germline CDR1 reads SGHTA; CDR2 reads FQGNSA. After removal of 5 bases from V and 6 bases from J, the junction contained 8 bases not matched to a gene. The CDR3 here is CASSQRTGALQPQHF. CDR3 nucleotides: TGTGCCAGCAGCCAAAGGACAGGGGCACTTCAGCCCCAGCATTTT.

The V gene is TRBV9, the J gene TRBJ2-2; TRBD2 aligns across 13 bases. Germline loops: CDR1 SGDLS, CDR2 YYNGEE. J gave up 5 bases and V 0 bases, and 7 bases lay outside the gene matches. The CDR3 runs 18 residues. Here the CDR3 DNA reads TGTGCCAGCAGCGTAGGGACTAGCGGGGGCTCCCGGACCGGGGAGCTGTTTTTT. It specifies CASSVGTSGGSRTGELFF.

This chain connects TRBV27 to TRBJ2-7; 10 bases align to TRBD1. Trimming at V came to 4 bases and at J to 4 bases, leaving 4 bases not matched to a gene. CDR1 and CDR2 from the germline V gene are MNHEY and SMNVEV (reference sequence). The CDR3 length is 14 residues. Here the CDR3 reads CASSWTGGGYEQYF. The DNA for the CDR3 is TGTGCCAGCAGTTGGACAGGGGGGGGGTACGAGCAGTACTTC.

V and J are TRBV10-3 and TRBJ1-5; D is unclear. V was clipped by 3 bases and J by 2 bases, with 8 bases between them. The V gene's germline CDR1 is ENHRY and CDR2 SYGVKD. The CDR3 is 14 amino acids. The CDR3: CAISDVSGNQPQHF. The CDR3 DNA reads as TGTGCCATCAGTGATGTCAGCGGCAATCAGCCCCAGCATTTT.